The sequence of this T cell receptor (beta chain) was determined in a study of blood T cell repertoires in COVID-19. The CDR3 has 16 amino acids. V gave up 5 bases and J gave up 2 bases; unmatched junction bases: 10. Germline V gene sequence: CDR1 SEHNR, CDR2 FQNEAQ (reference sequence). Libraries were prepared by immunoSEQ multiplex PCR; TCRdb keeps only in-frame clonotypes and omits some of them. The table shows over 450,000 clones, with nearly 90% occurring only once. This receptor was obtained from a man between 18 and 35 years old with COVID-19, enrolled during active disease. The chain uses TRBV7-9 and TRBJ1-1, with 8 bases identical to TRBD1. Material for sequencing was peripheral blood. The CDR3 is CASSPRPGQANTEAFF. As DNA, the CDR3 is TGTGCCAGCAGCCCCCGACCGGGACAGGCAAACACTGAAGCTTTCTTT.